These T cell receptor beta chains were read from a single sample in a study of T cell responses to AZD1222 COVID-19 vaccine. Here immunoSEQ multiplex PCR was the method, and the copy in TCRdb shows in-frame clones only, minus some. This repertoire shows some 150,000 clones, 90% to 95% found once; its top ten account for 1.5% to 2%. The material was peripheral blood, obtained on day 0 of AZD1222 vaccination. The receptors stem from an adult in good health. The CDR3 runs from the conserved cysteine through the conserved F or W. A D gene is named only where the DNA matches it firmly. A row's size may be missing; if present it is once, few, many or a size class.

cdr3_aa	cdr3_nt	clone_size	j_call	v_call	d_call
CASRQGTLANTGELFF	TGTGCCAGCAGACAGGGGACTCTTGCGAACACCGGGGAGCTGTTTTTT	-	TRBJ2-2	TRBV7-2	-
CASSARKGVNQPQHF	TGTGCCAGCAGTGCCCGGAAGGGGGTCAATCAGCCCCAGCATTTT	-	TRBJ1-5	TRBV27	-
CASSLSNSGNTIYF	TGTGCCAGCAGTCTTTCCAACTCTGGAAACACCATATATTTT	once	TRBJ1-3	TRBV2	-
CASSQTAPHRRGYGYTF	TGTGCCAGCAGCCAAACAGCTCCGCACCGACGGGGGTATGGCTACACCTTC	-	TRBJ1-2	TRBV14	-
CASSMGSGGTEAFF	TGTGCCAGTAGTATGGGGAGTGGCGGTACTGAAGCTTTCTTT	-	TRBJ1-1	TRBV19	-
CASSKLTLFGYTF	TGTGCCAGCAGCAAACTAACCCTTTTTGGCTACACCTTC	-	TRBJ1-2	TRBV28	-
CASSIPQGSGNTIYF	TGTGCCAGTAGTATCCCACAGGGAAGTGGAAACACCATATATTTT	-	TRBJ1-3	TRBV19	-
CASSLGTRYGYTF	TGTGCCAGCAGTTTGGGGACCAGATATGGCTACACCTTC	-	TRBJ1-2	TRBV12-3/TRBV12-4	-
CASSLGTPAGFGGYEQYF	TGTGCCAGCAGTTTAGGCACGCCTGCTGGGTTCGGTGGCTACGAGCAGTACTTC	-	TRBJ2-7	TRBV27	-
CASGYGTVNTEAFF	TGTGCCAGCGGATACGGGACGGTTAACACTGAAGCTTTCTTT	-	TRBJ1-1	TRBV6-5	-
CALLEDRRRTF	TGTGCCCTGCTGGAGGACCGCCGCCGGACCTTC	-	TRBJ1-2	TRBV2	-
CARRESGRYNEQFF	TGTGCCAGACGCGAATCAGGTAGATACAATGAGCAGTTCTTC	-	TRBJ2-1	TRBV5-3	-
CASSIDGGSTDTQYF	TGTGCCAGTAGTATAGATGGGGGAAGCACAGATACGCAGTATTTT	-	TRBJ2-3	TRBV19	-
CASSAASDYGYTF	TGCGCCAGCAGCGCAGCGAGTGACTATGGCTACACCTTC	-	TRBJ1-2	TRBV5-1	-
CAISEYPGGTEAFF	TGTGCCATCAGTGAGTACCCGGGTGGGACTGAAGCTTTCTTT	once	TRBJ1-1	TRBV10-3	-
CASTKRGGLGGDTQYF	TGTGCCAGCACCAAGAGGGGGGGGCTAGGAGGAGATACGCAGTATTTT	-	TRBJ2-3	TRBV3-1/TRBV3-2	-